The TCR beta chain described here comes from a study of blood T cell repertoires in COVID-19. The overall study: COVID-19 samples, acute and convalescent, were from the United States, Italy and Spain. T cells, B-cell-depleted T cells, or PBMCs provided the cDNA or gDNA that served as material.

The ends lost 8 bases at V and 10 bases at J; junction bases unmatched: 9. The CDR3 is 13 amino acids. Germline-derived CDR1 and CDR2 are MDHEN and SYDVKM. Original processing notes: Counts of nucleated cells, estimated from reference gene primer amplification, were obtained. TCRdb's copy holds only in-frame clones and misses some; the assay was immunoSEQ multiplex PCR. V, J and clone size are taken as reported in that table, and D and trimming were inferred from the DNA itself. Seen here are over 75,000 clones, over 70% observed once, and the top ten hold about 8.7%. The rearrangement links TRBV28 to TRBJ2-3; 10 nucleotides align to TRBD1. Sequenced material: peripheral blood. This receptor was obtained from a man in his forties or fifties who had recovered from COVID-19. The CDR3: CASRDRGFAAQYF. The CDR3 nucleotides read TGTGCCAGCCGGGACAGGGGTTTCGCGGCGCAGTATTTT.